This T cell receptor beta chain was sequenced during a study of shared T cell receptors in the human thymus. Unmatched junction bases numbered 11, after V lost 3 bases and J lost 7 bases. This CDR3 has 16 residues. Germline-derived CDR1 and CDR2 are SGDLS and YYNGEE. The method was immunoSEQ multiplex PCR; TCRdb's version includes in-frame clones alone and lacks a portion of them. The sample includes 650,000 to 950,000 clones, around 85% of them seen just once. In addition, the sample was reused for a study of human thymus T cells.

The sequence came from a girl in the first two years of life with a congenital heart defect. Sequencing used thymocytes. The chain combines TRBV9 with TRBJ2-3; 10 nucleotides agree with TRBD1. CDR3 region: CASSGGTGQGGHTQYF. In DNA form, the CDR3 reads TGTGCCAGCAGCGGAGGAACAGGACAGGGGGGACATACGCAGTATTTT.